This is a list of T cell receptor beta chains from one sample in a study of blood T cell repertoires in COVID-19. Sequencing was performed with immunoSEQ multiplex PCR; in TCRdb, only in-frame clones are kept and a portion is missing. The table includes some 120,000 clones, around 85% detected once. The sample was peripheral blood. The source of these receptors is a human donor in a cohort sampled during active COVID-19. Both conserved end residues are part of each CDR3.

length	V	J	CDR3
13	TRBV6-5	TRBJ2-3	CASSPSGLYAQYF
14	TRBV5-4	TRBJ2-3	CASSHSRGTDTQYF
17	TRBV9	TRBJ2-5	CASSGPRGRGPQETQYF
17	TRBV5-4	TRBJ2-4	CASSPDSGEVAKNIQYF
13	TRBV7-9	TRBJ1-1	CASSLEGDTEAFF
14	TRBV11-3	TRBJ2-1	CASESGVIYNEQFF
13	TRBV11-2	TRBJ1-2	CASSFAGMGGYTF
15	TRBV7-3	TRBJ2-6	CASSGLVSGANVLTF
14	TRBV6-2/TRBV6-3	TRBJ1-1	CASSYKTANTEAFF
15	TRBV5-6	TRBJ1-2	CASSGGTGDVYGYTF
17	TRBV13	TRBJ1-6	CASSSQGSGQKNSPLHF
14	TRBV7-8	TRBJ1-2	CASSSGAFNYGYTF
15	TRBV19	TRBJ2-2	CASSKGGADTGELFF
13	TRBV27	TRBJ2-7	CASSWGQGYEQYF
17	TRBV7-9	TRBJ2-1	CASSSSIHAEGGNEQFF
15	TRBV19	TRBJ1-2	CASSISGTESSGYTF
13	TRBV15	TRBJ2-5	CATTWDRQETQYF
14	TRBV19	TRBJ1-2	CASTEETGWYGYTF
13	TRBV9	TRBJ2-2	CASSVAAAGELFF
14	TRBV6-5	TRBJ1-1	CASSRVGMNTEAFF
15	TRBV7-9	TRBJ1-1	CASSYPTGGYTEAFF
15	TRBV7-9	TRBJ1-1	CASSLAGEGAPEAFF
13	TRBV19	TRBJ1-5	CASSMRASQPQHF
14	TRBV3-1/TRBV3-2	TRBJ1-2	CASSQDRRVGGYTF
14	TRBV11-2	TRBJ2-5	CASSSTGGVETQYF
15	TRBV30	TRBJ1-6	CAWTGLSSNNSPLHF
12	TRBV9	TRBJ2-3	CASTQTGDTQYF
16	TRBV11-2	TRBJ2-2	CASSYRAGANTGELFF
14	TRBV5-1	TRBJ1-1	CASSLGALNTEAFF
15	TRBV7-2	TRBJ2-5	CASSSSAGPRGAQYF
18	TRBV6-2/TRBV6-3	TRBJ2-5	CASSYLWDRFQLQETQYF
16	TRBV30	TRBJ1-4	CAWSVGVGTGNEKLFF
15	TRBV7-2	TRBJ2-1	CASSKSGSSYNEQFF
14	TRBV7-2	TRBJ2-5	CASSPTSGGTAQYF
17	TRBV9	TRBJ2-3	CASSVAGDLGGTDTQYF
14	TRBV6-4	TRBJ2-3	CASSETSGTDTQYF
12	TRBV10-3	TRBJ2-7	CAAKAKDYEQYF
15	TRBV6-5	TRBJ1-3	CASRFTLSSGNTIYF
12	TRBV12-3/TRBV12-4	TRBJ1-5	CASSLVYEPQHF
12	TRBV24-1	TRBJ1-1	CATQGGGTEAFF
15	TRBV5-1	TRBJ2-1	CASSLRQGANNEQFF
13	TRBV9	TRBJ1-2	CASSGYRGYGYTF
14	TRBV3-1/TRBV3-2	TRBJ1-3	CASSQDFSGNTIYF